One and the same sample provided the 32 T cell receptor beta chains below, sequenced in a study of cytomegalovirus exposure and HLA in healthy donors. PCR primers comprised 60 Vbeta and 13 Jbeta primers. Only in-frame clones appear in the TCRdb table, and some are missing; sequencing was by immunoSEQ multiplex PCR. The sample includes some 180,000 clones, roughly 74% of them seen just once. Sequenced sample: PBMCs. Every receptor here comes from a female donor in good health and CMV-seronegative.

This clone was detected only a few times. The chain uses TRBV5-6 and TRBJ2-3, with 10 bases matching TRBD2. Germline loops: CDR1 SGHDT, CDR2 YYEEEE. The CDR3 loop spans 15 amino acids. V shed 0 bases, J shed 5 bases, and the junction held 3 bases outside the gene matches. Here the CDR3 DNA reads TGTGCCAGCAGCTTGGTGGCTAGCGGGGGAGATACGCAGTATTTT. It specifies CASSLVASGGDTQYF.

The chain joins TRBV2 to TRBJ2-7; 7 nucleotides align to TRBD2. Germline lookup yields CDR1 SNHLY and CDR2 FYNNEI. The CDR3 covers 13 residues. Trimming took 10 bases from V and 1 from J; bases not matched to a gene: 7. DNA for the CDR3: TGTGCCACCCAGGGAGGGTCGTCCTACGAGCAGTACTTC. It is translated as CATQGGSSYEQYF. Using reference TRBV2 and TRBJ2-7 for the parts outside the CDR3, the full variable domain is EPEVTQTPSHQVTQMGQEVILRCVPISNHLYFYWYRQILGQKVEFLVSFYNNEISEKSEIFDDQFSVERPDGSNFTLKIRSTKLEDSAMYFCATQGGSSYEQYFGPGTRLTVT.

This clone showed up just a few times. This chain joins TRBV6-5 and TRBJ2-5; D is possibly TRBD2 (6 bases). V was clipped by 0 bases and J by 4 bases, with 12 bases between them. From germline, CDR1 is MNHEY and CDR2 SVGAGI. The CDR3 has 15 amino acids. CDR3: CASSYSRGRGETQYF. The CDR3 nucleotides read TGTGCCAGCAGTTACTCGAGAGGGCGGGGAGAGACCCAGTACTTC.

This sequence joins TRBV27 and TRBJ2-7; the match to TRBD2 covers 10 bases. This CDR3 comprises 14 residues. After removal of 5 bases from V and 3 bases from J, the junction contained 4 bases not matched to a gene. Germline CDR1 and CDR2: MNHEY and SMNVEV (reference sequence). This chain's CDR3 is CASSPSGSRYEQYF. CDR3 coding DNA: TGTGCCAGCAGTCCTAGCGGGAGCCGCTACGAGCAGTACTTC.

The V and J genes are TRBV5-1 and TRBJ1-6; 7 bases fit TRBD1. The CDR3 is 15 amino acids. The germline CDR1 and CDR2 sequences are SGHRS and YFSETQ. V lost 0 bases to trimming and J lost 8 bases; unmatched junction nucleotides: 5. CDR3 sequence reads: CASSLAGDSYSPLHF. CDR3 nucleotide sequence: TGCGCCAGCAGCTTGGCAGGGGACAGTTATTCACCCCTCCACTTT.

This clone appeared a single time. DNA for the CDR3: TGTGCCAGCAGCCGGACTAGCGGGGGACCCTACGAGCAGTACTTC. This translates into CASSRTSGGPYEQYF. The V call is TRBV4-2, the J call TRBJ2-7; 13 bases are a match to TRBD2. This CDR3 region has 15 residues. The junction had 2 bases not matched to a gene; V was cut back by 4 bases and J by 2 bases. Per germline, CDR1 LGHNA and CDR2 YNFKEQ.

CDR3 coding DNA: TGTGCCAGCAGCGGACGACAGGGAGGCTACACCTTC. This codes for CASSGRQGGYTF. The chain has TRBV7-9 and TRBJ1-2, with TRBD1 identical over 7 bases. The CDR3 spans 12 residues. Germline values: CDR1 SEHNR, CDR2 FQNEAQ (reference sequence). The trim removed 5 bases at V and 8 bases at J, leaving 5 bases unmatched.

The rearrangement uses TRBV10-3 and TRBJ1-3; weak D call: TRBD1 (6 bases). The CDR3 is 14 amino acids. The V end was cut by 5 bases, the J end by 7 bases, with 15 bases between. Germline V gene sequence: CDR1 ENHRY, CDR2 SYGVKD. CDR3 nucleotide sequence: TGTGCCATCAGTAACGGACAGACGAGGAACACCATATATTTT. It translates to CAISNGQTRNTIYF.

The chain has TRBV19 and TRBJ1-5; 10 nucleotides align to TRBD1. Germline CDR1 is LNHDA and CDR2 is SQIVND (reference sequence). J lost 0 bases, V lost 3 bases, and 11 bases had no gene match. This CDR3 comprises 19 residues. CDR3 amino acids: CASSITLDRGTYSNQPQHF. As DNA, the CDR3 is TGTGCCAGTAGTATCACCCTGGACAGGGGGACGTATAGCAATCAGCCCCAGCATTTT.

The rearrangement joins TRBV18 to TRBJ1-1; 7 bases map to TRBD1. V shed 3 bases, J shed 1 base, and the junction held 8 bases outside the gene matches. Germline CDR1 reads KGHSH; CDR2 reads LQKENI. The CDR3 contains 16 residues. CDR3 in amino acids: CASSPFKGQTNTEAFF. DNA of the CDR3: TGTGCCAGCTCACCTTTTAAGGGACAGACGAACACTGAAGCTTTCTTT.

V gene TRBV11-1 combines with J gene TRBJ2-5; 10 bases are a match to TRBD2. V lost 4 bases and J lost 1; bases outside the gene matches: 3. The V gene's germline CDR1 is SGHAT and CDR2 FQDESV (reference sequence). CDR3 length: 15 amino acids. CDR3 residues: CASSSRLAGQETQYF. CDR3 DNA sequence: TGTGCCAGCAGCTCCAGACTAGCGGGCCAAGAGACCCAGTACTTC.

This rearrangement joins TRBV6-5 to TRBJ1-2; D unresolved. The germline V and J ends were trimmed by 2 bases and 5 bases, with 9 bases remaining between them. The CDR3 is made up of 13 amino acids. Per germline, CDR1 MNHEY and CDR2 SVGAGI. In DNA form, the CDR3 reads TGTGCCAGCAGTTACGATCAGAAGTATGGCTACACCTTC. It encodes CASSYDQKYGYTF.

V gene TRBV9 combines with J gene TRBJ2-5; 8 bases are a match to TRBD2. TRBJ2-7 matches the DNA end more closely, so the J call is doubtful. CDR1 is SGDLS and CDR2 is YYNGEE in the germline V gene. The length of the CDR3 is 14 residues. This CDR3 is CASSVTSANYEQYF. The CDR3 region has the DNA TGTGCCAGCAGCGTGACTAGCGCGAACTACGAGCAGTACTTC.

The V and J genes are TRBV7-2 and TRBJ2-1; no reliable D call. The germline CDR1 and CDR2 sequences are SGHTA and FQGNSA. Between the trimmed V and J ends, which lost 2 bases and 8 bases, there was a span of 13 bases. The CDR3 contains 14 residues. CDR3: CASSLKFTLDEQFF. The CDR3, as DNA: TGTGCCAGCAGCTTAAAATTTACGTTAGATGAGCAGTTCTTC.

The chain carries TRBV5-1 and TRBJ2-1, with 10 bases identical to TRBD2. CDR1 and CDR2 from the germline V gene are SGHRS and YFSETQ. V shed 1 base, J shed 6 bases, and the junction held 4 bases outside the gene matches. The CDR3 is 15 residues long. CDR3 DNA sequence: TGCGCCAGCAGCTTGATGTCTAGCGGGAGCAATGAGCAGTTCTTC. Its protein is CASSLMSSGSNEQFF.

The genes are TRBV7-2 and TRBJ2-1; 12 nucleotides match TRBD2. The V and J ends lost 5 bases and 6 bases, in that order; junction bases with no gene match: 5. The germline V gene encodes CDR1 SGHTA and CDR2 FQGNSA. The CDR3 is 15 residues long. The DNA for the CDR3 is TGTGCCAGCAGCGAGTCTAGCGGGAGGGCCAATGAGCAGTTCTTC. The encoded protein is CASSESSGRANEQFF.

The chain recombines TRBV19 with TRBJ2-7, with TRBD1 matching over 8 bases. The CDR3 consists of 13 residues. In germline, CDR1 is LNHDA, CDR2 SQIVND (reference sequence). With 10 bases clipped from V and 6 bases from J, the junction kept 11 bases outside the gene matches. CDR3 bases: TGTGCCACCAGGATGACAGGGGAACGCGAGCAGTACTTC. Protein: CATRMTGEREQYF.

This clone showed up just once. V gene TRBV10-1 combines with J gene TRBJ1-6; D is unresolved. The germline gives CDR1 WNHNN, CDR2 SYGVQD (reference sequence). Trimming left V 2 bases short and J 7 bases short, with 12 bases between. This CDR3 spans 15 amino acids. CDR3 nucleotide sequence: TGCGCCAGCAGTGAGGTCTTCGGGTCGAATTCACCCCTCCACTTT. It codes for CASSEVFGSNSPLHF.

The chain uses TRBV19 and TRBJ1-5, with 10 bases identical to TRBD1. Per germline, CDR1 LNHDA and CDR2 SQIVND (reference sequence). The trim removed 3 bases at V and 5 bases at J, leaving 4 bases unmatched. The CDR3 extends over 15 amino acids. CDR3 amino acids: CASSIGTGEDQPQHF. CDR3 DNA: TGTGCCAGTAGTATCGGGACAGGGGAAGATCAGCCCCAGCATTTT.

This clone was seen just once. The chain links TRBV6-1 to TRBJ2-1; 7 positions match TRBD2. CDR1 is MNHNS, CDR2 SASEGT, per germline. V trimming: 5 bases; J trimming: 10 bases; junction bases outside the gene matches: 5. The CDR3 extends over 12 amino acids. CDR3 protein: CASSLERGEQFF. The DNA for the CDR3 is TGTGCCAGCAGTCTGGAGCGGGGCGAGCAGTTCTTC.

This rearrangement joins TRBV27 to TRBJ2-5, with 7 bases identical to TRBD2. The J call is in doubt because the DNA end fits TRBJ2-7 better. The CDR3 runs to 14 residues. Germline V CDR1 and CDR2: MNHEY, SMNVEV (reference sequence). CDR3 coding DNA: TGTGCCAGCAGTTGGGTTGCGGGGGCCTACGAGCAGTACTTC. It specifies CASSWVAGAYEQYF.

The rearrangement uses TRBV4-2 and TRBJ1-1, with D uncertain. Per the germline V gene, CDR1 is LGHNA and CDR2 is YNFKEQ. Trimming took 1 base from V and 0 from J, leaving 9 bases between them. This CDR3 comprises 15 residues. The CDR3 here is CASSQVAAMNTEAFF. In nucleotides, the CDR3 is TGTGCCAGCAGCCAAGTGGCGGCTATGAACACTGAAGCTTTCTTT.

The chain has TRBV30 and TRBJ2-3; 9 bases are a match to TRBD1. CDR1 is GTSNPN, CDR2 SVGIG, per germline (reference sequence). Trimming at V came to 5 bases and at J to 5 bases, leaving 5 bases not matched to a gene. The CDR3 runs 13 residues. CDR3 in amino acids: CAWGRDREDTQYF. CDR3 DNA sequence: TGTGCCTGGGGCCGGGACAGGGAAGATACGCAGTATTTT. The complete variable domain, with remaining parts taken from reference TRBV30 and TRBJ2-3, reads SQTIHQWPATLVQPVGSPLSLECTVEGTSNPNLYWYRQAAGRGLQLLFYSVGIGQISSEVPQNLSASRPQDRQFILSSKKLLLSDSGFYLCAWGRDREDTQYFGPGTRLTVL.

The chain combines TRBV6-5 with TRBJ1-6; no clear D. Per germline, CDR1 MNHEY and CDR2 SVGAGI. This CDR3 region has 15 residues. Trimming stripped 2 bases from V and 7 bases from J, with 12 bases between. The CDR3 loop reads CASSYRQAPNSPLHF. CDR3 DNA sequence: TGTGCCAGCAGTTACAGGCAGGCCCCGAATTCACCCCTCCACTTT.

V gene TRBV5-5 combines with J gene TRBJ2-1; D uncertain. CDR3 length: 11 residues. Germline-derived CDR1 and CDR2 are SGHKS and YYEKEE (reference sequence). V shed 6 bases and J shed 9 bases, with 10 bases lying between them. CDR3 coding DNA: TGTGCCAGCAACTCCCCCGGTGAGCAGTTCTTC. Amino acid sequence: CASNSPGEQFF.

V and J are TRBV28 and TRBJ2-5, with D possibly matching TRBD2 (6 bases). CDR1 is MDHEN, CDR2 SYDVKM, per germline. Trimming stripped 1 base from V and 4 bases from J, with 16 bases between. CDR3 length: 16 residues. The DNA for the CDR3 is TGTGCCAGCAGTTTATATCGGGACTCCGGGAGAGAGACCCAGTACTTC. Amino acid sequence: CASSLYRDSGRETQYF.

This clone occurred a few times. The chain joins TRBV5-4 to TRBJ2-7, with TRBD2 as a possible D gene (5 bases). The CDR3 runs to 14 residues. Trimming removed 5 bases from V and 0 bases from J, with 12 bases in between. Germline CDR1 reads SGHNT; CDR2 reads YYREEE (reference sequence). CDR3 region: CASSADGNSYEQYF. As DNA, the CDR3 is TGTGCCAGCAGTGCCGACGGGAACTCCTACGAGCAGTACTTC.

This chain joins TRBV11-2 and TRBJ2-1; D is unresolved. Germline values: CDR1 SGHAT, CDR2 FQNNGV. The length of the CDR3 is 11 residues. The germline V and J ends were trimmed by 5 bases and 6 bases, with 5 bases remaining between them. Here the CDR3 DNA reads TGTGCCAGCAGCCCCTCCAATGAGCAGTTCTTC. Its protein product is CASSPSNEQFF.

The chain combines TRBV15 with TRBJ2-1, with a weak D call TRBD2 (6 bases). CDR1 and CDR2 (germline): LNHNV, YYDKDF (reference sequence). The CDR3 spans 16 residues. V was trimmed by 0 bases and J by 8 bases, leaving 17 bases between them. The CDR3 nucleotides read TGTGCCACCAGCAGAGACGGGGGAGGCCCTTCGGATGAGCAGTTCTTC. This translates into CATSRDGGGPSDEQFF.

V and J are TRBV7-8 and TRBJ2-1; TRBD2 aligns across 12 bases. The CDR3 is 15 residues long. The germline V gene has CDR1 SGHVS and CDR2 FQNEAQ. The V and J ends lost 1 base and 5 bases, in that order; junction bases with no gene match: 0. CDR3 coding DNA: TGTGCCAGCAGCTTAGGGACTAGCGGGAACAATGAGCAGTTCTTC. Protein sequence: CASSLGTSGNNEQFF.

The table lists this clone with a count of one. CDR3 region: CASSEGADTQYF. CDR3 bases: TGTGCCAGCAGTGAAGGAGCAGATACGCAGTATTTT. This chain connects TRBV2 to TRBJ2-3; D is unresolved. The ends were cut back, 1 base at V and 4 bases at J, with 3 bases in the middle. The CDR3 totals 12 residues. Germline loops: CDR1 SNHLY, CDR2 FYNNEI.

The rearrangement joins TRBV5-4 to TRBJ2-7; tentative D call: TRBD2 (6 bases). V lost 2 bases, J lost 2 bases, and 8 bases lay in between. Germline-derived CDR1 and CDR2 are SGHNT and YYREEE (reference sequence). This CDR3 contains 13 residues. CDR3 nucleotide sequence: TGTGCCAGCAGCTTAAGCGGGCCCTACGAGCAGTACTTC. It yields the protein CASSLSGPYEQYF.